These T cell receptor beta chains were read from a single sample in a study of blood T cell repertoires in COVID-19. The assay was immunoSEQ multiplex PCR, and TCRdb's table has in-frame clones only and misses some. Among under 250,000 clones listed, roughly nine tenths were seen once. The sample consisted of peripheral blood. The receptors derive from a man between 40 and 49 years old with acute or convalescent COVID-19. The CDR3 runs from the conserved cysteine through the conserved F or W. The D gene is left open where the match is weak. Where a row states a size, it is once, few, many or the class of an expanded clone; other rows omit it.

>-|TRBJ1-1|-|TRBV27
CASSLNLQGSEAFF
TGTGCCAGCAGTCTAAATTTACAGGGATCTGAAGCTTTCTTT
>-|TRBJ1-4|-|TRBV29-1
CSVEDLQAGNEKLFF
TGCAGCGTTGAAGATCTTCAGGCAGGGAATGAAAAACTGTTTTTT
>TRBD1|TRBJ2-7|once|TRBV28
CASRDGTGFDEQYF
TGTGCCAGCAGGGATGGGACAGGTTTCGACGAGCAGTACTTC
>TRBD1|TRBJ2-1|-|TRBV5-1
CASSLGQGDDNEQFF
TGCGCCAGCAGCTTGGGACAGGGTGACGACAATGAGCAGTTCTTC
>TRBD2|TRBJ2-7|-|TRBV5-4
CASRRGETYEQYF
TGTGCCAGCAGGCGGGGGGAGACCTACGAGCAGTACTTC
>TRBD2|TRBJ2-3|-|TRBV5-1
CASSPGTSGFPSTDTQYF
TGCGCCAGCAGCCCCGGGACTAGCGGATTCCCTAGCACAGATACGCAGTATTTT
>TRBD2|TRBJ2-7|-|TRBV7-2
CASSSKTSGRNEQYF
TGTGCCAGCAGCTCGAAGACTAGCGGGAGGAACGAGCAGTACTTC
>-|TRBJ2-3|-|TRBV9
CASSVGASAWGTDTQYF
TGTGCCAGCAGCGTAGGGGCTAGCGCCTGGGGCACAGATACGCAGTATTTT
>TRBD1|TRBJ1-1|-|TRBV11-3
CASTVGQGAEAFF
TGTGCCAGCACGGTAGGACAGGGGGCTGAAGCTTTCTTT
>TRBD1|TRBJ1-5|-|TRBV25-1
CASSEQGGNKPQHF
TGTGCCAGCAGTGAACAGGGGGGTAATAAGCCCCAGCATTTT
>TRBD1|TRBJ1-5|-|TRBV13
CASSRDRVHQPQHF
TGTGCCAGCAGCCGTGACAGGGTTCATCAGCCCCAGCATTTT
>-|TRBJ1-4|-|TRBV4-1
CASSQESPGDEKLFF
TGCGCCAGCAGCCAAGAATCACCGGGGGATGAAAAACTGTTTTTT
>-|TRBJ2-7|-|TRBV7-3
CASSLTPGAREQYF
TGTGCCAGCAGCTTAACCCCAGGGGCTCGCGAGCAGTACTTC
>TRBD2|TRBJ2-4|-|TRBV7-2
CASSLEASGNIQYF
TGTGCCAGCAGCTTAGAGGCTAGCGGGAACATTCAGTACTTC
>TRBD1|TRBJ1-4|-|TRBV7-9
CASSFGTGGANGEKLFF
TGTGCCAGCAGCTTTGGGACAGGGGGCGCAAATGGTGAAAAACTGTTTTTT
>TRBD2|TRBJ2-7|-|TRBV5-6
CASSLWREPRASYEQYF
TGTGCCAGCAGCTTGTGGCGGGAGCCCCGAGCCTCCTACGAGCAGTACTTC
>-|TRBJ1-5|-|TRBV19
CASTIRWAAGQPQHF
TGTGCCAGTACCATACGGTGGGCTGCAGGTCAGCCCCAGCATTTT
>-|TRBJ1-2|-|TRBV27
CASSPTLTPKGGYTF
TGTGCCAGCAGTCCCACGTTGACTCCAAAGGGGGGCTACACCTTC
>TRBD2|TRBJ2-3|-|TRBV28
CANTYPGPRGVTQYF
TGTGCCAACACCTATCCCGGGCCCCGGGGGGTTACGCAGTATTTT
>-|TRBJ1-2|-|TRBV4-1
CASSPLEGDYGYTF
TGCGCCAGCAGCCCCCTAGAGGGGGACTATGGCTACACCTTC
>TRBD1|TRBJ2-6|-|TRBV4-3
CASSQDWSGGSSGANVLTF
TGCGCCAGCAGCCAAGATTGGTCAGGGGGAAGCTCTGGGGCCAACGTCCTGACTTTC
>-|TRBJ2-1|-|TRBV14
CASSQSLHLADNEQFF
TGTGCCAGCAGCCAATCCCTTCACTTAGCGGACAATGAGCAGTTCTTC
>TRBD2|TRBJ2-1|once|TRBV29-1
CSVERGGSFFNEQFF
TGCAGCGTTGAACGCGGCGGGAGTTTCTTCAATGAGCAGTTCTTC
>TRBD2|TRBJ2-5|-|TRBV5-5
CASSVTSGWARETQYF
TGTGCCAGCAGCGTGACTAGCGGCTGGGCGCGAGAGACCCAGTACTTC
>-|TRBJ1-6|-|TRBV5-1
CASSWGGRDNSPLHF
TGCGCCAGCAGCTGGGGTGGGAGGGATAATTCACCCCTCCACTTT
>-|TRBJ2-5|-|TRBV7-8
CASSLVGGETQYF
TGTGCCAGCAGCTTAGTAGGGGGAGAGACCCAGTACTTC
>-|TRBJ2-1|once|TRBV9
CASSVAGANNEQFF
TGTGCCAGCAGCGTAGCGGGAGCCAACAATGAGCAGTTCTTC
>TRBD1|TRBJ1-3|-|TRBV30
CAWSVRRGDRGSGNTIYF
TGTGCCTGGAGTGTACGTAGAGGGGACAGGGGGTCTGGAAACACCATATATTTT